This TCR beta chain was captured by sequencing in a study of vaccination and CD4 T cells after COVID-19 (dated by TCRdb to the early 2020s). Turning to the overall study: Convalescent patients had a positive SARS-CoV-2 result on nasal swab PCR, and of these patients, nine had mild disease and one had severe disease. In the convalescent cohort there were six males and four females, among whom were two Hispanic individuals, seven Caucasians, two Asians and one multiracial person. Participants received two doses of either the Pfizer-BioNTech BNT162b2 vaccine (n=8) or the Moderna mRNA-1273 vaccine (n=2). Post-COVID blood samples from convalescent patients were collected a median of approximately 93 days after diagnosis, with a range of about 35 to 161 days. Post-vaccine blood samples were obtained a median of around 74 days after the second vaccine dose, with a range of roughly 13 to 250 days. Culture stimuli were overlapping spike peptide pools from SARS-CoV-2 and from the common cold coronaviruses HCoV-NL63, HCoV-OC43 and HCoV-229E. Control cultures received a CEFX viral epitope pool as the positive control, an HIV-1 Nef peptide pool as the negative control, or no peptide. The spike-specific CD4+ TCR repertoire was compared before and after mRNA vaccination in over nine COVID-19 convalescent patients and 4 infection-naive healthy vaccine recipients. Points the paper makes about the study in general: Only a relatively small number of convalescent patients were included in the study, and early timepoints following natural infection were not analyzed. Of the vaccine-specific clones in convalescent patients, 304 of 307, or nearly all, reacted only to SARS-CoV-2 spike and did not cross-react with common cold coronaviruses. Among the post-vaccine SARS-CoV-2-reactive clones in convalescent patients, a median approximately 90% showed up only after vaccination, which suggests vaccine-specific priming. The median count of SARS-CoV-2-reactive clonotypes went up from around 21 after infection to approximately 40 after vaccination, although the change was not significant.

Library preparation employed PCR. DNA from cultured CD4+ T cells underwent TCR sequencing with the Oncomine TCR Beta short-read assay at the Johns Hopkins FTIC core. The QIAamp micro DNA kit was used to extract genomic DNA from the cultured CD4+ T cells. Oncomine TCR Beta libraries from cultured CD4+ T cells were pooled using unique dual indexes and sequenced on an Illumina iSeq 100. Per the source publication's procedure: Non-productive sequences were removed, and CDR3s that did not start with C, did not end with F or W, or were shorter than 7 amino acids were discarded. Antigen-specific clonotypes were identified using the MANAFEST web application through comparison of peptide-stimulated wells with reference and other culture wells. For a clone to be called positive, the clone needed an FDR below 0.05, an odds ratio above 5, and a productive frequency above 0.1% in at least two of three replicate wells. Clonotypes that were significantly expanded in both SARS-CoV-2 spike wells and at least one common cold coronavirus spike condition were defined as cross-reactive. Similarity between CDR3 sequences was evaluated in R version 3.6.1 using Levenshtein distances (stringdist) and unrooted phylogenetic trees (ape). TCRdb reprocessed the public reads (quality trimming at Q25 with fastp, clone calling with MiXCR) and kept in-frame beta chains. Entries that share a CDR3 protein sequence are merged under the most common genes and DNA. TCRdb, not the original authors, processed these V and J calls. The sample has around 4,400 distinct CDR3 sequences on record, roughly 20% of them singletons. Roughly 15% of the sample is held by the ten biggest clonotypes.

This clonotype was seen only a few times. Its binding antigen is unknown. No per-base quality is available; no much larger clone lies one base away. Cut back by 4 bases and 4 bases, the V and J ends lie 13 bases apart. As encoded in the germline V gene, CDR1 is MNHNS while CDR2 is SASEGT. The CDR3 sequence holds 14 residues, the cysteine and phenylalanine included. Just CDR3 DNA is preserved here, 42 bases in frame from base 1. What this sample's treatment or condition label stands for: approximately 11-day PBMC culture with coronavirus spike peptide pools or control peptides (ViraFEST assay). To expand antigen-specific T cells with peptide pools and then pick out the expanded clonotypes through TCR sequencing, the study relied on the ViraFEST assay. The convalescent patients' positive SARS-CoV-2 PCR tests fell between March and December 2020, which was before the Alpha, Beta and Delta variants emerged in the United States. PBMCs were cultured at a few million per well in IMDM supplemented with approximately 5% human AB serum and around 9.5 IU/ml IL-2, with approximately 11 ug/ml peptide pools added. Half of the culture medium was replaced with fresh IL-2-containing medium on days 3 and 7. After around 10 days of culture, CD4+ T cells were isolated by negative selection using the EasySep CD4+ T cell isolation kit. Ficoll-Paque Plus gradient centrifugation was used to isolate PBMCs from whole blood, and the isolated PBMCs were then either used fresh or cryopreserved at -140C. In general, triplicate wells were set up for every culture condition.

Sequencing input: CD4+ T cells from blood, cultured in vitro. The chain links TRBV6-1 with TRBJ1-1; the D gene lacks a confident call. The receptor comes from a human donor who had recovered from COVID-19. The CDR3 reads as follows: CASSVRSKTTEAFF. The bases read TGTGCCAGCAGTGTCCGCTCCAAGACCACTGAAGCTTTCTTT.